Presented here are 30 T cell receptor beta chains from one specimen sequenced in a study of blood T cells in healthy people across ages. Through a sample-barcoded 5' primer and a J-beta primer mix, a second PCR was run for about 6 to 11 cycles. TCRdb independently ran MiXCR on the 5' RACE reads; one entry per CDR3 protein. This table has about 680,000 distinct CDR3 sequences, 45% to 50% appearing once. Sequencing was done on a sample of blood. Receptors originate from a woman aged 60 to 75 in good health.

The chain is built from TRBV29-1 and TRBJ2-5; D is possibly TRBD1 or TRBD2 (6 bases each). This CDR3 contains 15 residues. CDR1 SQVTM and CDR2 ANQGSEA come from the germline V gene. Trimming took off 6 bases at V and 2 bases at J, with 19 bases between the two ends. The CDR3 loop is CSVGGLRFNQETQYF. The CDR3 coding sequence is TGCAGCGTGGGGGGCCTCCGGTTCAATCAAGAGACCCAGTACTTC.

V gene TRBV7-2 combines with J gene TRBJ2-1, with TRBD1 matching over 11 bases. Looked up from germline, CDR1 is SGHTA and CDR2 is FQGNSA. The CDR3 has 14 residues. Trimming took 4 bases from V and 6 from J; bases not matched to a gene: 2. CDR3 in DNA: TGTGCCAGCAGCTCGGACAGGGGGCGCAATGAGCAGTTCTTC. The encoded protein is CASSSDRGRNEQFF.

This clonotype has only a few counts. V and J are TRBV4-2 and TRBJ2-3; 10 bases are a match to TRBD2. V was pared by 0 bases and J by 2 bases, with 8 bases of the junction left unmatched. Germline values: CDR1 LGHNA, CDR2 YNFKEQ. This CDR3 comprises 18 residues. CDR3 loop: CASSQDGGLAENTDTQYF. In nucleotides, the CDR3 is TGTGCCAGCAGCCAAGATGGAGGACTAGCGGAAAACACAGATACGCAGTATTTT.

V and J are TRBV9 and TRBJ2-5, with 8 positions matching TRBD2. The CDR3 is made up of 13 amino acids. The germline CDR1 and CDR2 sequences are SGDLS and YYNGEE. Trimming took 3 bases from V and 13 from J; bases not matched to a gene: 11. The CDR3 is CASSGEPGGRGYF. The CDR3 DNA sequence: TGTGCCAGCAGCGGAGAACCGGGAGGGAGGGGGTACTTC.

The DNA of the CDR3 is TGTGCCAGCAGTTTAGCTCAAGGTTTCGCGGGAGCTGAGCAGTTCTTC. This codes for CASSLAQGFAGAEQFF. The chain carries TRBV12-3 or TRBV12-4 and TRBJ2-1; 7 positions match TRBD2. V was clipped by 0 bases and J by 9 bases; unmatched bases: 11. This CDR3 spans 16 amino acids.

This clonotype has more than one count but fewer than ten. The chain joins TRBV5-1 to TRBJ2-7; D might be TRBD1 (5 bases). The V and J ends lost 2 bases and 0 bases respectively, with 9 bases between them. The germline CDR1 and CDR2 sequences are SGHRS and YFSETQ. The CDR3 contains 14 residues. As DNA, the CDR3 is TGCGCCAGCAGCTTATCAGGGTTCTCCTACGAGCAGTACTTC. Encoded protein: CASSLSGFSYEQYF.

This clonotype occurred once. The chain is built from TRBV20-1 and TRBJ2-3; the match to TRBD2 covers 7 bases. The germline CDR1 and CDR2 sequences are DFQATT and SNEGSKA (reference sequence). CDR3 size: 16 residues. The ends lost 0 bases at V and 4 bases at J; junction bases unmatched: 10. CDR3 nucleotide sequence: TGCAGTGCTAGAGATCTCGAGGGAGGGACTGCAGATACGCAGTATTTT. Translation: CSARDLEGGTADTQYF.

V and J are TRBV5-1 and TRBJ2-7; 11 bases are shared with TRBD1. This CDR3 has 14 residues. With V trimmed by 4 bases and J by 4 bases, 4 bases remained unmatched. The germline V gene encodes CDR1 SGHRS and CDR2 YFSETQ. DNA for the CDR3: TGCGCCAGCAGCAAGGGACAGGGGGGATACGAGCAGTACTTC. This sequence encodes CASSKGQGGYEQYF.

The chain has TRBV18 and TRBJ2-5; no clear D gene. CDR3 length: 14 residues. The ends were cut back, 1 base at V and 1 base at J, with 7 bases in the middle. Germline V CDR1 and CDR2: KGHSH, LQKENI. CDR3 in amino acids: CASSPLGTQETQYF. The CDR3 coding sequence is TGTGCCAGCTCACCACTAGGTACCCAAGAGACCCAGTACTTC.

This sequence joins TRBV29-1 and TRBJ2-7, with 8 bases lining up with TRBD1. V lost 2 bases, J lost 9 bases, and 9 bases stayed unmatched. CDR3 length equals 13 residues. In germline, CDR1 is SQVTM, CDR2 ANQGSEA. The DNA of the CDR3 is TGCAGCGTTGAAAAAACAGGGGGTTTGGGGCAGTACTTC. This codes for CSVEKTGGLGQYF.

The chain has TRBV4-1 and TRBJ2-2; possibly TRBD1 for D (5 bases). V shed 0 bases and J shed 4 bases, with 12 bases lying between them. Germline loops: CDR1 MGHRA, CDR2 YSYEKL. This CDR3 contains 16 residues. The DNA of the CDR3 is TGCGCCAGCAGCCAAGAGAGTACAGGACGCACCGGGGAGCTGTTTTTT. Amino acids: CASSQESTGRTGELFF.

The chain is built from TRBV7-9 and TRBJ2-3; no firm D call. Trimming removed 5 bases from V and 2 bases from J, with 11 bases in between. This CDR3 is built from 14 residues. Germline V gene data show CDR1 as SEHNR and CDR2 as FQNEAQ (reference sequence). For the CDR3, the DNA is TGTGCCAGCAGCCCCCAACTGACCACAGATACGCAGTATTTT. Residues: CASSPQLTTDTQYF.

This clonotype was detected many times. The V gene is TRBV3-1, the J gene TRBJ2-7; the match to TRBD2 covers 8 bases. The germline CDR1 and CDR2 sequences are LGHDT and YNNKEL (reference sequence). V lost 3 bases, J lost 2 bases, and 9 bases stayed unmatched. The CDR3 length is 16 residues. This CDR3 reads CASSQAGLAGAYEQYF. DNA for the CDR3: TGTGCCAGCAGCCAGGCAGGACTAGCAGGTGCCTACGAGCAGTACTTC.

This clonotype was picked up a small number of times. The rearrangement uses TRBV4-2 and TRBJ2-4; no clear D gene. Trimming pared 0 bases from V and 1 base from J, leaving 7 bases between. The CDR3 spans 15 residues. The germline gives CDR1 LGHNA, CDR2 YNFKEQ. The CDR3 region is CASSQDQGAKNIQYF. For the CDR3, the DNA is TGTGCCAGCAGCCAAGATCAAGGGGCCAAAAACATTCAGTACTTC.

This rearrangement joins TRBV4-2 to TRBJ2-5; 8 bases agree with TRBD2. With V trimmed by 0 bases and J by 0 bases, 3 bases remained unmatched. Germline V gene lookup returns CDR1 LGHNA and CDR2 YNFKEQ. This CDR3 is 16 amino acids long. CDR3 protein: CASSQEGGRYQETQYF. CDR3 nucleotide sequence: TGTGCCAGCAGCCAAGAAGGCGGGAGGTACCAAGAGACCCAGTACTTC.

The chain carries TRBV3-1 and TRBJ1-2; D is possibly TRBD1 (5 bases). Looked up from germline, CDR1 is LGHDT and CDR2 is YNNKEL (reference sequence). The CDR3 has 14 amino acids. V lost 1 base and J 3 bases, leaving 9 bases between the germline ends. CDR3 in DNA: TGTGCCAGCAGCCAAGGGGGCCAGGACTATGGCTACACCTTC. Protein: CASSQGGQDYGYTF.

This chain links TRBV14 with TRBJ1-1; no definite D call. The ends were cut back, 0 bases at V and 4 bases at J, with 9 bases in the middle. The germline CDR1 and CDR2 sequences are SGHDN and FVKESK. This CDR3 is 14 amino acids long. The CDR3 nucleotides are TGTGCCAGCAGCCAAGAAATATGGGGCACTGAAGCTTTCTTT. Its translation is CASSQEIWGTEAFF.

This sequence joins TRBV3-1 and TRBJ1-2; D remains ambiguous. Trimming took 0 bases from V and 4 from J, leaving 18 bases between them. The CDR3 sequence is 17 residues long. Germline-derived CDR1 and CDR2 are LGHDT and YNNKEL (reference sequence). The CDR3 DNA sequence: TGTGCCAGCAGCCAAGAGGAAGGGCCCCAATGGTCCTATGGCTACACCTTC. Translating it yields CASSQEEGPQWSYGYTF. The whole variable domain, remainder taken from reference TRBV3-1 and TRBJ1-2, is DTAVSQTPKYLVTQMGNDKSIKCEQNLGHDTMYWYKQDSKKFLKIMFSYNNKELIINETVPNRFSPKSPDKAHLNLHINSLELGDSAVYFCASSQEEGPQWSYGYTFGSGTRLTVV.

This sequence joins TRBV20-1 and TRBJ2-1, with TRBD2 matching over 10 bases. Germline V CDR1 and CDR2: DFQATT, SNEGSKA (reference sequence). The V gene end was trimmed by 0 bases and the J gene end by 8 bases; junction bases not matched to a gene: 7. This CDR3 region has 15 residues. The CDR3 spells CSARDLLAGVDEQFF. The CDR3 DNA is TGCAGTGCTAGAGATCTCCTAGCGGGAGTTGATGAGCAGTTCTTC.

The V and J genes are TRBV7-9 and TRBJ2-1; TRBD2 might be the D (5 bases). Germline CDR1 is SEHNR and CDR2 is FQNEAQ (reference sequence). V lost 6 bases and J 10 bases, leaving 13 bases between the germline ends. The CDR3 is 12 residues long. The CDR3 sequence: CASSRVTTEQFF. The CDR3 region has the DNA TGTGCCAGCAGTCGCGTGACTACAGAGCAGTTCTTC.

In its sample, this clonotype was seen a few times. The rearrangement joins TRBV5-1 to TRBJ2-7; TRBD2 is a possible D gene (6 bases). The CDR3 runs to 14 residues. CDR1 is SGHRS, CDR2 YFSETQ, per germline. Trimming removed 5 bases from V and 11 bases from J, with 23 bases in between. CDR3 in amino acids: CASRDDTGLQTEYF. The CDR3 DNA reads TGCGCCAGCAGGGATGATACGGGACTGCAAACGGAGTACTTC.

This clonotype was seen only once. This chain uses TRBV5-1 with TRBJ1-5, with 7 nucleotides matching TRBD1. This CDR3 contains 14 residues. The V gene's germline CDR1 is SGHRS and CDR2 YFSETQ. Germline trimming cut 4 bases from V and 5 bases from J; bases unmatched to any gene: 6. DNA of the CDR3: TGCGCCAGCAGCATTGGGACAGTCCATCAGCCCCAGCATTTT. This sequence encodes CASSIGTVHQPQHF. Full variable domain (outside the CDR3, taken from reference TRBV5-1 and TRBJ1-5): KAGVTQTPRYLIKTRGQQVTLSCSPISGHRSVSWYQQTPGQGLQFLFEYFSETQRNKGNFPGRFSGRQFSNSRSEMNVSTLELGDSALYLCASSIGTVHQPQHFGDGTRLSIL.

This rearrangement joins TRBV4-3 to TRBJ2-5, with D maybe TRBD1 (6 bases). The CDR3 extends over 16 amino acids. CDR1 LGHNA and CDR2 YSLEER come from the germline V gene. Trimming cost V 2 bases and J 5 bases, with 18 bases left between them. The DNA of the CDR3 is TGCGCCAGCAGCCAAAACCCTCCGGACAGTTTGGAGACCCAGTACTTC. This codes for CASSQNPPDSLETQYF.

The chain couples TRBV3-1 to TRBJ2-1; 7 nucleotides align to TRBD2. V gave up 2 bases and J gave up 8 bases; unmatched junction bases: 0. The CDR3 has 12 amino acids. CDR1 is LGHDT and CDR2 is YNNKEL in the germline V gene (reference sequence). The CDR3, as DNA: TGTGCCAGCAGCCAACGGGGGGATGAGCAGTTCTTC. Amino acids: CASSQRGDEQFF.

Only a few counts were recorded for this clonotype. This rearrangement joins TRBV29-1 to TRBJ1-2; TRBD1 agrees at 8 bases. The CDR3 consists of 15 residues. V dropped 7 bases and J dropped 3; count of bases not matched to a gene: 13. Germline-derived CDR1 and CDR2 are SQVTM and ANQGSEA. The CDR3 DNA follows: TGCAGCGCCCACAAAGACAGGGGAGGGGACTATGGCTACACCTTC. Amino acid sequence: CSAHKDRGGDYGYTF.

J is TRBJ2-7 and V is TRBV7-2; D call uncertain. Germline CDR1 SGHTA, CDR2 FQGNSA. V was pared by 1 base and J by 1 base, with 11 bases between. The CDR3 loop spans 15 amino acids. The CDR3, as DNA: TGTGCCAGCAGCTTAGGACACTTCTCTTCCTACGAGCAGTACTTC. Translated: CASSLGHFSSYEQYF.

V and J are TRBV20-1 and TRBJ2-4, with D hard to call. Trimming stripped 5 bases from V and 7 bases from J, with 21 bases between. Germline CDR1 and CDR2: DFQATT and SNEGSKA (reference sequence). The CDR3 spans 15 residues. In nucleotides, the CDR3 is TGCAGTGCTTCCCCGGACCGCTACCTCAGGAACATTCAGTACTTC. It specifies CSASPDRYLRNIQYF.

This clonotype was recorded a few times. CDR3 region: CASSLQGTGANVLTF. CDR3 sequence (DNA): TGTGCCAGCAGTTTGCAGGGCACTGGGGCCAACGTCCTGACTTTC. This chain uses TRBV27 with TRBJ2-6; D perhaps matches TRBD1 (5 bases). V lost 3 bases to trimming and J lost 2 bases, with 8 bases between them. CDR1 and CDR2 from the germline V gene are MNHEY and SMNVEV (reference sequence). The CDR3 sequence is 15 residues long.

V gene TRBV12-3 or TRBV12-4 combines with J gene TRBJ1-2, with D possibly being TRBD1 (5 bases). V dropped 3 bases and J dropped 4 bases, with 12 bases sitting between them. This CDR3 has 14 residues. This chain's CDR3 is CASSFQGYGYGYTF. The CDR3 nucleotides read TGTGCCAGCAGTTTTCAGGGATACGGCTATGGCTACACCTTC.

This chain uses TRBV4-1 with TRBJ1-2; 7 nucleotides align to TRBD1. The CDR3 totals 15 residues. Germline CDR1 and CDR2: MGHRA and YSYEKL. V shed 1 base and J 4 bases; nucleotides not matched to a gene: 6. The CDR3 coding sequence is TGCGCCAGCAGCCAAGCGGGGACAGCAATCTATGGCTACACCTTC. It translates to CASSQAGTAIYGYTF.